The T cell receptor (beta chain) under discussion was sequenced for a study of T cells after posttransplantation cyclophosphamide. Cyclophosphamide on days +3 and +4 followed busulfan-fludarabine conditioning and a marrow graft. Clones were sequenced by immunoSEQ multiplex PCR, and TCRdb holds only the in-frame ones, with some missing. The profile shows tens of thousands of clones, approximately 78% of them singletons. CDR3 length: 14 residues. Germline V gene lookup returns CDR1 SGHNT and CDR2 YENEEA. Trimming took 4 bases from V and 2 from J, leaving 12 bases between them. With regard to this clone: The antigen remains unidentified.

Study outcomes and limitations: Recipient CMV seropositivity and CMV reactivation strongly tracked TRB clonality. TRB overlap between skin or GI tissue T cells and blood was limited. Donor-recipient repertoire similarity was low at 1-2 months, rising over year one.

The material sequenced was CD4+ T cells sorted from blood, taken about 1,900 days after a stem cell transplant with posttransplant cyclophosphamide. The genes are TRBV11-3 and TRBJ2-7; weak D call: TRBD1 (5 bases). The receptor was derived from a female patient between 35 and 55 years old who received an allogeneic stem cell transplant from a related donor, was CMV-positive, and had no GVHD. Some T cells may have originated in the graft donor. The CDR3 sequence is CASSSGRVPYEQYF. The CDR3, as DNA: TGTGCCAGCAGCTCCGGCAGGGTGCCCTACGAGCAGTACTTC.